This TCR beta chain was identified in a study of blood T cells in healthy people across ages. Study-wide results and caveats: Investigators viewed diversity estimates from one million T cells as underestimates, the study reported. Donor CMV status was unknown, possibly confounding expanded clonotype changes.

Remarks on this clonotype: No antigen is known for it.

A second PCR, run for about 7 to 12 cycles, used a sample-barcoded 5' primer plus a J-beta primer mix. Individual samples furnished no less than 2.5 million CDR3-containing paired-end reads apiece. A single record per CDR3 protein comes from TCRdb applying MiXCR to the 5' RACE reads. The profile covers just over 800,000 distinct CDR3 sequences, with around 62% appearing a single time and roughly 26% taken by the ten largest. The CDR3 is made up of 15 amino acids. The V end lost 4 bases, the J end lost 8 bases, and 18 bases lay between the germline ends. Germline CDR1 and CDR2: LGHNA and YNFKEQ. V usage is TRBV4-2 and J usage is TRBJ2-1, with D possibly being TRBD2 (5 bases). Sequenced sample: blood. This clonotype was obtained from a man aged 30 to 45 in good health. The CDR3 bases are TGTGCCAGCAGCCCATTCACGGGGTTTAGTGATGAGCAGTTCTTC. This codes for CASSPFTGFSDEQFF.